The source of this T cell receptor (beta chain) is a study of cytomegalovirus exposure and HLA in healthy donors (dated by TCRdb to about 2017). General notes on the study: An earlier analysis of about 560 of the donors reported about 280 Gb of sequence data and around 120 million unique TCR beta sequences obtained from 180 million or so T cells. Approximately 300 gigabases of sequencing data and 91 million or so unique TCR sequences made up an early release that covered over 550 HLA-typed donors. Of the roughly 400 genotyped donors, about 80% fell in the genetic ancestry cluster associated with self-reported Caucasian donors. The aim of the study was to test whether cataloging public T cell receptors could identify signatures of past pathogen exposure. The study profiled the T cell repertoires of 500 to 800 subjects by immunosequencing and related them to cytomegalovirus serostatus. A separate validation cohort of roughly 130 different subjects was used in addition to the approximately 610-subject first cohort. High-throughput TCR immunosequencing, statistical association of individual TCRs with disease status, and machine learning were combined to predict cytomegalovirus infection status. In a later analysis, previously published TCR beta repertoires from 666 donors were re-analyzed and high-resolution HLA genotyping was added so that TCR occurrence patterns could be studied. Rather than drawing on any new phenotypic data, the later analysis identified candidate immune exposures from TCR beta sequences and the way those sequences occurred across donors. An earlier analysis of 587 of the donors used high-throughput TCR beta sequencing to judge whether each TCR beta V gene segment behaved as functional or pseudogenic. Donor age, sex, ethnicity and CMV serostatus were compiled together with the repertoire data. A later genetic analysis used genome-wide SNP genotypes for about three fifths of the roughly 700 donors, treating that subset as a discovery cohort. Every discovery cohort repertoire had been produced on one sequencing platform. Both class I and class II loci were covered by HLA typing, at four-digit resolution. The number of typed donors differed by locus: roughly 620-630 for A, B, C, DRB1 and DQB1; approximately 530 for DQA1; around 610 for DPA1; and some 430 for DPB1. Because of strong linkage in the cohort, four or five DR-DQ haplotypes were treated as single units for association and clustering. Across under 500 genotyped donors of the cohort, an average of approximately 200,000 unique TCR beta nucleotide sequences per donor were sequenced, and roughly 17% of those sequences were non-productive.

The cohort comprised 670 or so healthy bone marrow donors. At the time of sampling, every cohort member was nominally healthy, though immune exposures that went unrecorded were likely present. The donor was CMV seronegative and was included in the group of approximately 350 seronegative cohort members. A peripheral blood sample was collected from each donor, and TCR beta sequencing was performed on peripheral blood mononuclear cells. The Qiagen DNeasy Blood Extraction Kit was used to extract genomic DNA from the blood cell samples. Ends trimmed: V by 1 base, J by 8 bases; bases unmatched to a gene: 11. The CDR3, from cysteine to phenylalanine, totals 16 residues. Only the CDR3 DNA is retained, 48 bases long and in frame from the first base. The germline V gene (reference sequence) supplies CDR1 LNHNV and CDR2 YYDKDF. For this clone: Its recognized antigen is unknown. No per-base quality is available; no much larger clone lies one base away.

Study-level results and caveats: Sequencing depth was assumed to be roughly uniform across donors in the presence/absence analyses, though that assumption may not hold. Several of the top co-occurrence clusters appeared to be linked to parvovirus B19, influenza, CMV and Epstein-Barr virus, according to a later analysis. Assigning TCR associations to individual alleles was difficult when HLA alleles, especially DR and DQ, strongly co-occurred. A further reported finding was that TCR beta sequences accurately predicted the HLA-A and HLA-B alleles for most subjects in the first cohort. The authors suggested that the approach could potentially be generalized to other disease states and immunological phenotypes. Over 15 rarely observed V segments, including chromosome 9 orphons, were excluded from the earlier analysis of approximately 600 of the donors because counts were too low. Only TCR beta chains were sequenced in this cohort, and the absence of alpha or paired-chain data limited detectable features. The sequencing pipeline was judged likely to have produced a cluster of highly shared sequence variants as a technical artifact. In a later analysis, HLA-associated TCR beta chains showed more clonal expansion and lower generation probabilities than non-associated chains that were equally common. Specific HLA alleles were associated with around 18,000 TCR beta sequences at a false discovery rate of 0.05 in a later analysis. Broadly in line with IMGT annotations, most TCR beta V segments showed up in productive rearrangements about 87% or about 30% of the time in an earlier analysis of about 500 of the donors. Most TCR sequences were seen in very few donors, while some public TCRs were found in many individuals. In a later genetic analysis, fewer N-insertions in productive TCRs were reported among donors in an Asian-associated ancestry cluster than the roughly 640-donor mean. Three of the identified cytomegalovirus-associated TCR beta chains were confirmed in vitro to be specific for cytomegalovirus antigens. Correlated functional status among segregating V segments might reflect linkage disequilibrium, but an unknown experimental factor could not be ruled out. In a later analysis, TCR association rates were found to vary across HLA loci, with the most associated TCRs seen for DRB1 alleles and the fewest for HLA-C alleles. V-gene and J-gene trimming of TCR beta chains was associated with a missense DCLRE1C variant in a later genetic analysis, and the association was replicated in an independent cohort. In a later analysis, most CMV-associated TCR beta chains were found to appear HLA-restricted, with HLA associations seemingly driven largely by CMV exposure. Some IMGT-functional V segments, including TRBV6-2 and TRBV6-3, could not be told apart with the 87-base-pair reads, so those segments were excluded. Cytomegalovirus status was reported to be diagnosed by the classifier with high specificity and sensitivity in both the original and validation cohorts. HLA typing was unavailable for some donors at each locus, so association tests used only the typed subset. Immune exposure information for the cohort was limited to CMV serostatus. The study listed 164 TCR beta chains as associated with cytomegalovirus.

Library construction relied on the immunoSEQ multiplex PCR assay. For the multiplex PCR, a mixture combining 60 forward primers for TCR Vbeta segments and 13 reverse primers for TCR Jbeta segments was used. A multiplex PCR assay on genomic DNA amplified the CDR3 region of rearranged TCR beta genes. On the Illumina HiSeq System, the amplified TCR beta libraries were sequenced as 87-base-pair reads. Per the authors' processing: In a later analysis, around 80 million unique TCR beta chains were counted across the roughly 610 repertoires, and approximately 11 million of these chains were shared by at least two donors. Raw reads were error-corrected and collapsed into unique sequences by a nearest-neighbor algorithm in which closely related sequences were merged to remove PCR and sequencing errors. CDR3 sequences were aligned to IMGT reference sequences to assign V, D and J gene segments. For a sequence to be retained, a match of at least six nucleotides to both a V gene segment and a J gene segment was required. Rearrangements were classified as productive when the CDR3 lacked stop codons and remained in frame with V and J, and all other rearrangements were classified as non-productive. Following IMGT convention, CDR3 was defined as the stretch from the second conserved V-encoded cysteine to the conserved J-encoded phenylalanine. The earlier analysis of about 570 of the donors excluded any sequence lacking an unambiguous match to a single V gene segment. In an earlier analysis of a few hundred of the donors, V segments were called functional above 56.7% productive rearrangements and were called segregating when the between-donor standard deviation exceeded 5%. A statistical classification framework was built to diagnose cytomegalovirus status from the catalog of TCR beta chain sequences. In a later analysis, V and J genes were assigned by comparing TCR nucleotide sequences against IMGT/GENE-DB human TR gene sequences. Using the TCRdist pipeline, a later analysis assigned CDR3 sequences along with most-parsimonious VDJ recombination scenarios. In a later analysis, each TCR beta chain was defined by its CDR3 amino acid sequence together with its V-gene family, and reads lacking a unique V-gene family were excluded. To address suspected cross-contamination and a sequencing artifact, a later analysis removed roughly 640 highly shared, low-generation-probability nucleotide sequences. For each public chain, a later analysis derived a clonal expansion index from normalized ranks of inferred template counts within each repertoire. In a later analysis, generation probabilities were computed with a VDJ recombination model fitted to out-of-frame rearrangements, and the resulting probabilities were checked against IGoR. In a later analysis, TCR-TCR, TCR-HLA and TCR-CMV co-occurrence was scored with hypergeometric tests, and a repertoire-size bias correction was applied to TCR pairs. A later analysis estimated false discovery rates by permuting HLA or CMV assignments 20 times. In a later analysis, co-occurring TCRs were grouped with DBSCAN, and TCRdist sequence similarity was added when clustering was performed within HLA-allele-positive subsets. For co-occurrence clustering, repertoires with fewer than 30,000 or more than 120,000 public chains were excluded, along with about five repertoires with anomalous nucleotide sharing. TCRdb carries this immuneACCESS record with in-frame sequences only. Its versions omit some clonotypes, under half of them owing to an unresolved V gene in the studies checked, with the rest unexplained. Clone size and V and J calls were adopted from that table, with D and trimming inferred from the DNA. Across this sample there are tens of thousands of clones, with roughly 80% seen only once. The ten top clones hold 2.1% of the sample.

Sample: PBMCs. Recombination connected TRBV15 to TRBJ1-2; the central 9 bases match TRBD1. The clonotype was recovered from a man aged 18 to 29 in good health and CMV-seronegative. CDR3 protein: CATSRGGTGGLWGYTF. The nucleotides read TGTGCCACCAGCAGAGGGGGAACAGGGGGCCTCTGGGGCTACACCTTC.